What follows are 14 T cell receptor beta chains derived from one specimen sequenced in a study of vaccination and CD4 T cells after COVID-19. Stated treatment: approximately nine-day PBMC culture with coronavirus spike peptide pools or control peptides (ViraFEST assay). These receptors have no known antigen. Sequencing of cultured CD4+ T cell DNA used the Oncomine TCR Beta short-read assay. TCRdb reanalysed the PCR reads using MiXCR and keeps one entry per CDR3 protein. The top ten hold about a tenth of the sample, which has 16,000 or so distinct CDR3 sequences, 53% seen once. Sequenced input: CD4+ T cells from blood, cultured in vitro. All receptors come from a human donor who had recovered from COVID-19.

This clonotype was found a few times. This chain uses TRBV20-1 with TRBJ2-3; perhaps TRBD2 as D (6 bases). The CDR3 runs to 15 residues. The V gene lost 0 bases and the J gene lost 1 base, with 11 bases spanning the gap. Germline-derived CDR1 and CDR2 are DFQATT and SNEGSKA (reference sequence). In nucleotides, the CDR3 is TGCAGTGCTAGAGAGGGGGGTAGCGGCACAGATACGCAGTATTTT. Protein product: CSAREGGSGTDTQYF.

This chain links TRBV5-5 with TRBJ1-2, with TRBD1 identical over 7 bases. The length of the CDR3 is 14 residues. J was trimmed by 6 bases and V by 3 bases; bases with no gene match: 8. CDR1 is SGHKS and CDR2 is YYEKEE in the germline V gene (reference sequence). CDR3 coding DNA: TGTGCCAGCAGCTCGGGACAGCCAACGGATGGCTACACCTTC. This gives the protein CASSSGQPTDGYTF.

The genes are TRBV27 and TRBJ2-1; 8 positions agree with TRBD2. The germline CDR1 and CDR2 sequences are MNHEY and SMNVEV (reference sequence). The CDR3 runs to 18 residues. V shed 0 bases, J shed 4 bases, and the junction held 11 bases outside the gene matches. CDR3 sequence reads: CASSLSRSGTTLYNEQFF. DNA of the CDR3: TGTGCCAGCAGTTTATCTCGTAGCGGGACCACGCTTTACAATGAGCAGTTCTTC.

V gene TRBV20-1 combines with J gene TRBJ2-1; 7 bases map to TRBD1. The germline CDR1 and CDR2 sequences are DFQATT and SNEGSKA (reference sequence). This CDR3 is built from 19 residues. The V and J ends lost 2 bases and 3 bases, in that order; junction bases with no gene match: 19. The CDR3 loop reads CSARSRDSPQPAIYNEQFF. For the CDR3, the DNA is TGCAGTGCTAGATCCCGGGACAGTCCTCAACCGGCGATCTACAATGAGCAGTTCTTC.

Turning to this clonotype: The junction and the germline gene differ at one end; a read error may be behind it. V and J are TRBV19 and TRBJ2-6, with 8 bases that match TRBD1. Germline V gene data show CDR1 as LNHDA and CDR2 as SQIVND (reference sequence). This CDR3 is built from 17 residues. The CDR3 coding sequence is TGTGCCAGTAGTAGGGACAGGTCCAGACCTGGGGCCAACATCCTGACTTTC. Its translation: CASSRDRSRPGANILTF.

The chain is built from TRBV5-1 and TRBJ2-3, with D unresolved. The CDR3 has 14 residues. Germline CDR1 and CDR2: SGHRS and YFSETQ. Trimming took off 3 bases at V and 1 base at J, with 9 bases between the two ends. CDR3: CASSSGGGTDTQYF. The CDR3 region has the DNA TGCGCCAGCAGCTCCGGCGGAGGCACAGATACGCAGTATTTT.

The chain joins TRBV5-1 to TRBJ2-7, with a weak D call TRBD1 (6 bases). V was cut by 4 bases and J by 3 bases, with 14 bases left in between. The germline CDR1 and CDR2 sequences are SGHRS and YFSETQ. CDR3 length equals 14 residues. CDR3 sequence reads: CASSPSPGVYEQYF. DNA of the CDR3: TGCGCCAGCAGCCCAAGCCCAGGGGTCTACGAGCAGTACTTC.

This clonotype was observed a single time. The gene calls are TRBV6-5 and TRBJ1-3; maybe TRBD1 (5 bases). Trimming removed 2 bases at V and 5 bases at J, with 10 bases between. CDR1 and CDR2 from the germline V gene are MNHEY and SVGAGI. This CDR3 has 14 residues. This CDR3 is CASSYAGRRNTIYF. The CDR3 nucleotides are TGTGCCAGCAGTTACGCGGGACGCAGAAACACCATATATTTT.

This chain uses TRBV7-2 with TRBJ2-7; the D is unclear. Looked up from germline, CDR1 is SGHTA and CDR2 is FQGNSA. The CDR3 length is 11 residues. Trimming stripped 0 bases from V and 6 bases from J, with 3 bases between. The CDR3 DNA follows: TGTGCCAGCAGCTTAGCTGCCGAGCAGTACTTC. Protein: CASSLAAEQYF.

The CDR3, as DNA: TGCGCCAGCAGTCCGGACAGGGCCACTGAAGCTTTCTTT. Its protein is CASSPDRATEAFF. This chain links TRBV10-1 with TRBJ1-1; 8 positions match TRBD1. The germline V gene has CDR1 WNHNN and CDR2 SYGVQD (reference sequence). J gave up 4 bases and V 5 bases, and 3 bases lay outside the gene matches. This CDR3 has 13 amino acids.

This clonotype has only a few counts. The gene calls are TRBV28 and TRBJ1-4, with TRBD1 matching 9 bases. Germline lookup yields CDR1 MDHEN and CDR2 SYDVKM. This CDR3 has 16 residues. The ends lost 2 bases at V and 0 bases at J; junction bases unmatched: 1. The CDR3 loop reads CASSLDRGATNEKLFF. CDR3 coding DNA: TGTGCCAGCAGTTTAGACAGGGGGGCAACTAATGAAAAACTGTTTTTT.

V gene TRBV20-1 combines with J gene TRBJ1-1, with no clear D. The V gene's germline CDR1 is DFQATT and CDR2 SNEGSKA (reference sequence). The V and J ends lost 5 bases and 1 base respectively, with 14 bases between them. There are 14 residues in the CDR3. The CDR3 sequence: CSALYSPGNTEAFF. The CDR3 nucleotides are TGCAGTGCTCTCTATAGCCCGGGGAACACTGAAGCTTTCTTT.

This clonotype was seen only a few times. This sequence joins TRBV20-1 and TRBJ2-5; possibly TRBD1 for D (6 bases). The germline CDR1 and CDR2 sequences are DFQATT and SNEGSKA (reference sequence). V was pared by 7 bases and J by 4 bases, with 16 bases between. The CDR3 extends over 13 amino acids. This chain's CDR3 is CSGQGTQVETQYF. The CDR3 DNA reads as TGCAGTGGTCAGGGGACCCAAGTAGAGACCCAGTACTTC.

This clonotype has a handful of counts. V is TRBV25-1 and J is TRBJ2-1, with D perhaps matching TRBD1 (6 bases). The CDR3 spans 17 residues. With 1 base removed from V and 8 bases from J, the gap between germline ends came to 21 bases. Germline CDR1 is MGHDK and CDR2 is SYGVNS. CDR3 amino acids: CASSELGGHNAPDEQFF. Written as DNA, the CDR3 is TGTGCCAGCAGTGAATTAGGGGGACATAACGCTCCGGATGAGCAGTTCTTC.